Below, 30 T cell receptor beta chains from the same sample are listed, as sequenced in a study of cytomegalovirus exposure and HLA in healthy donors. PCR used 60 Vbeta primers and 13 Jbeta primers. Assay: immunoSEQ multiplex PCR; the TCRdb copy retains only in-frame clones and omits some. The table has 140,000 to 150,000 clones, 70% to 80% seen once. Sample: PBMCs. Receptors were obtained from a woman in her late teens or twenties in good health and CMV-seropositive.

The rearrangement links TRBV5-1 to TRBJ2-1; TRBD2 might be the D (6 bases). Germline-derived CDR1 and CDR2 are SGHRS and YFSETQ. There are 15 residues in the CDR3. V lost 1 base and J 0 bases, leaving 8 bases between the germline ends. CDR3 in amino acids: CASSLRGSSYNEQFF. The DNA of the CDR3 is TGCGCCAGCAGCTTGCGGGGGAGCTCCTACAATGAGCAGTTCTTC. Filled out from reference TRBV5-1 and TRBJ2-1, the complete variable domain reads KAGVTQTPRYLIKTRGQQVTLSCSPISGHRSVSWYQQTPGQGLQFLFEYFSETQRNKGNFPGRFSGRQFSNSRSEMNVSTLELGDSALYLCASSLRGSSYNEQFFGPGTRLTVL.

The CDR3 sequence is CASSGQHYGYTF. Written as DNA, the CDR3 is TGCGCCAGCAGTGGGCAGCACTATGGCTACACCTTC. This rearrangement joins TRBV5-1 to TRBJ1-2; D not resolved. Trimming removed 5 bases at V and 3 bases at J, with 8 bases between. This CDR3 region has 12 residues. Per germline, CDR1 SGHRS and CDR2 YFSETQ.

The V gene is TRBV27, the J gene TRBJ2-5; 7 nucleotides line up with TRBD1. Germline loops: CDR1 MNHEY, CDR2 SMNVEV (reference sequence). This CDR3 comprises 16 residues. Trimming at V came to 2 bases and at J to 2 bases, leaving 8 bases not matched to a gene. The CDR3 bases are TGTGCCAGCAGTTTAGAGGTAGGGACAGCGCAAGAGACCCAGTACTTC. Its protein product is CASSLEVGTAQETQYF.

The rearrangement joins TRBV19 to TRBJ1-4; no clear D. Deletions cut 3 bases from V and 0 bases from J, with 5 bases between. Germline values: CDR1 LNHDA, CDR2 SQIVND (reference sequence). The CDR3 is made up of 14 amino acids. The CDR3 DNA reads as TGTGCCAGTAGTATGAGTGCAACTAATGAAAAACTGTTTTTT. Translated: CASSMSATNEKLFF. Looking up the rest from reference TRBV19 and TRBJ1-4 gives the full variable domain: DGGITQSPKYLFRKEGQNVTLSCEQNLNHDAMYWYRQDPGQGLRLIYYSQIVNDFQKGDIAEGYSVSREKKESFPLTVTSAQKNPTAFYLCASSMSATNEKLFFGSGTQLSVL.

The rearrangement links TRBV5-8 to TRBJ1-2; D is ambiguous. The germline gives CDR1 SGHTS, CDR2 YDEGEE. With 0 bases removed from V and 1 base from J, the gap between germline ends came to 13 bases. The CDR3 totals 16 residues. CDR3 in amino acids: CASSLDRTGINYGYTF. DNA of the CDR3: TGTGCCAGCAGCTTGGATAGGACGGGGATTAACTATGGCTACACCTTC.

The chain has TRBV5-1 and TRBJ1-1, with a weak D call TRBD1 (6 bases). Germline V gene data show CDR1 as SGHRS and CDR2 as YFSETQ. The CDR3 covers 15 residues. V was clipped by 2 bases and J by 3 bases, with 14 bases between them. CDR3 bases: TGCGCCAGCAGCTTCACAGGGTCTTTGTACACTGAAGCTTTCTTT. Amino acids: CASSFTGSLYTEAFF.

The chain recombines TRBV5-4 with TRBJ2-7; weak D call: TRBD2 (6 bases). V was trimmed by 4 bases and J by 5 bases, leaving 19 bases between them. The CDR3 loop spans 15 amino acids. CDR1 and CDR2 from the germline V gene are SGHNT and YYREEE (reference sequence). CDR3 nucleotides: TGTGCCAGCAGCCCGGAGGGGACCCCAACCCACGAGCAGTACTTC. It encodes CASSPEGTPTHEQYF.

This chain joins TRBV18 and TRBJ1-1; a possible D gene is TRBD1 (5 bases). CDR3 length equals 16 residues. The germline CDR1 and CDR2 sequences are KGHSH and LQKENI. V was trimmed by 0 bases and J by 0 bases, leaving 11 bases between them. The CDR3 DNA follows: TGTGCCAGCTCACCACCGTTGGGGCGTTTGAACACTGAAGCTTTCTTT. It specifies CASSPPLGRLNTEAFF.

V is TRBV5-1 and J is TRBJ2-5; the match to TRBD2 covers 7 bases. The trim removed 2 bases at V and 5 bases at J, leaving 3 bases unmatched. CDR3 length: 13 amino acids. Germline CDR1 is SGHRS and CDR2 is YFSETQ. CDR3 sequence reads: CASSFSGSETQYF. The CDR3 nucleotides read TGCGCCAGCAGCTTTAGCGGGTCTGAGACCCAGTACTTC.

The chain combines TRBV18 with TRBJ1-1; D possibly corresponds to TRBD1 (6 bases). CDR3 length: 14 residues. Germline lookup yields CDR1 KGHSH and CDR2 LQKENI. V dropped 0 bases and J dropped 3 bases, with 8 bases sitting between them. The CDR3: CASSPPRTDTEAFF. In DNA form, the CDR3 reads TGTGCCAGCTCACCACCGAGGACAGACACTGAAGCTTTCTTT.

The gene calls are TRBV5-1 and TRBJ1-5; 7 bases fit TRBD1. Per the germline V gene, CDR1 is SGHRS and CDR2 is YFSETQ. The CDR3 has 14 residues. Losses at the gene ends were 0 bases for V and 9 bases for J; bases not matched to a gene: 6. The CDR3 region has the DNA TGCGCCAGCAGCTTGGCGGGACAGCCGGGGCCCCAGCATTTT. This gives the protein CASSLAGQPGPQHF.

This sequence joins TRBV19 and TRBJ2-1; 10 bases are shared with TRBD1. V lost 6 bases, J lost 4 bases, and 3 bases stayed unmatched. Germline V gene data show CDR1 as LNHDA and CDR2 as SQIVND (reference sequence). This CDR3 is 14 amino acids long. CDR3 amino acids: CASRPGQGYNEQFF. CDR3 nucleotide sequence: TGTGCCAGTAGGCCGGGACAGGGGTACAATGAGCAGTTCTTC. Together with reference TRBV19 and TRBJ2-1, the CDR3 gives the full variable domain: DGGITQSPKYLFRKEGQNVTLSCEQNLNHDAMYWYRQDPGQGLRLIYYSQIVNDFQKGDIAEGYSVSREKKESFPLTVTSAQKNPTAFYLCASRPGQGYNEQFFGPGTRLTVL.

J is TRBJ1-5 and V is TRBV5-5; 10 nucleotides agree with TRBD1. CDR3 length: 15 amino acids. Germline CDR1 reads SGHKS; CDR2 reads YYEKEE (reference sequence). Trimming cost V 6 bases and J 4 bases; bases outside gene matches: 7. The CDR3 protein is CASTLTGGPNQPQHF. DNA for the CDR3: TGTGCCAGCACCCTGACAGGGGGCCCTAATCAGCCCCAGCATTTT.

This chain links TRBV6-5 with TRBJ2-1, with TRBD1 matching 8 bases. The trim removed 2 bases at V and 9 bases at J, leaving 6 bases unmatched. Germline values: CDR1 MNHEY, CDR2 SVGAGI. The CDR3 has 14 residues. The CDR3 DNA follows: TGTGCCAGCAGTTACGGGACAGGAATCGGTGAGCAGTTCTTC. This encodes CASSYGTGIGEQFF.

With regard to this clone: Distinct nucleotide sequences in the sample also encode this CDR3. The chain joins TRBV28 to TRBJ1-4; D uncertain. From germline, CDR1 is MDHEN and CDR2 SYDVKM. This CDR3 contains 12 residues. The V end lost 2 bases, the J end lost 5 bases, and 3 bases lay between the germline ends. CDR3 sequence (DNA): TGTGCCAGCAGTTTACTGAATGAAAAACTGTTTTTT. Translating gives CASSLLNEKLFF.

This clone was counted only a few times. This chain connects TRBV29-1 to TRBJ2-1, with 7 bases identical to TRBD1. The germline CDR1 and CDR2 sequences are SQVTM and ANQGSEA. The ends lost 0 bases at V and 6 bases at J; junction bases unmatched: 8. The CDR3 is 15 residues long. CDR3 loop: CSVEDRQGYGNEQFF. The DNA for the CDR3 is TGCAGCGTTGAAGATAGACAGGGATATGGCAATGAGCAGTTCTTC.

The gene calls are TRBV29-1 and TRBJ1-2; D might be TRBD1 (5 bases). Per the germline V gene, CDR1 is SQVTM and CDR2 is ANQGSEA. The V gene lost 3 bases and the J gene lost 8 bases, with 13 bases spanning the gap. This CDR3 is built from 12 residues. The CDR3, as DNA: TGCAGCGTTGAGCCAGGCCAGGGAGGCTACACCTTC. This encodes CSVEPGQGGYTF. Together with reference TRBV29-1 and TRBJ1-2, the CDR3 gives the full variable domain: SAVISQKPSRDICQRGTSLTIQCQVDSQVTMMFWYRQQPGQSLTLIATANQGSEATYESGFVIDKFPISRPNLTFSTLTVSNMSPEDSSIYLCSVEPGQGGYTFGSGTRLTVV.

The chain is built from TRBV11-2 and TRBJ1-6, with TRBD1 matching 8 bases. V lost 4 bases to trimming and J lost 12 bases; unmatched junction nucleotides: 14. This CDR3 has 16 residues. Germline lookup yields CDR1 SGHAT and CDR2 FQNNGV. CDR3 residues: CASSSIQGVGWEPLHF. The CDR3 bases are TGTGCCAGCAGCTCGATACAGGGGGTAGGCTGGGAACCCCTCCACTTT. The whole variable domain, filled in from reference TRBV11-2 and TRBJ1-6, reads EAGVAQSPRYKIIEKRQSVAFWCNPISGHATLYWYQQILGQGPKLLIQFQNNGVVDDSQLPKDRFSAERLKGVDSTLKIQPAKLEDSAVYLCASSSIQGVGWEPLHFGNGTRLTVT.

The CDR3 spells CATKVSPGPSNYGYTF. As DNA, the CDR3 is TGTGCCACCAAGGTCTCTCCGGGTCCGTCTAACTATGGCTACACCTTC. The rearrangement joins TRBV6-6 to TRBJ1-2; no clear D. The length of the CDR3 is 16 residues. Germline assignment: CDR1 MNHNY and CDR2 SVGAGI (reference sequence). V was trimmed by 10 bases and J by 0 bases, leaving 21 bases between them.

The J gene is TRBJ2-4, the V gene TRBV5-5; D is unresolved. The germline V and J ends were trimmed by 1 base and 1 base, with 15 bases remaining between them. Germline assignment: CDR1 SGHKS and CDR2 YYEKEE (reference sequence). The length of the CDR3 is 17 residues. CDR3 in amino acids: CASSLWPFQSAKNIQYF. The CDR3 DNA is TGTGCCAGCAGCTTGTGGCCGTTCCAGTCTGCCAAAAACATTCAGTACTTC. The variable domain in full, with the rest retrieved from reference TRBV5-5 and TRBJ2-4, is DAGVTQSPTHLIKTRGQQVTLRCSPISGHKSVSWYQQVLGQGPQFIFQYYEKEERGRGNFPDRFSARQFPNYSSELNVNALLLGDSALYLCASSLWPFQSAKNIQYFGAGTRLSVL.

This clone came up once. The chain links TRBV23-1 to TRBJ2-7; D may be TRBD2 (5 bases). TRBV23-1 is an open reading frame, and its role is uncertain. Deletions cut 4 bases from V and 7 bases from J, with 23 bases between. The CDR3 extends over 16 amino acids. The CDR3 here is CASSRKARTAFEEQYF. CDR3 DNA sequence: TGCGCCAGCAGTCGGAAGGCTAGGACTGCCTTCGAAGAGCAGTACTTC.

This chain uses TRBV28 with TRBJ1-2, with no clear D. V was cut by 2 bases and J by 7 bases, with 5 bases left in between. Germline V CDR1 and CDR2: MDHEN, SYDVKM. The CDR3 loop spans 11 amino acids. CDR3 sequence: CASSLRGGYTF. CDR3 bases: TGTGCCAGCAGTTTACGGGGTGGCTACACCTTC.

The CDR3 coding sequence is TGTGCCAGCAGCTTAGGGGACAGGGGGCGCGGGCAGCCCCAGCATTTT. Translated: CASSLGDRGRGQPQHF. The gene calls are TRBV11-2 and TRBJ1-5; 12 bases agree with TRBD1. Germline V gene lookup returns CDR1 SGHAT and CDR2 FQNNGV. J lost 7 bases, V lost 1 base, and 5 bases had no gene match. The CDR3 runs 16 residues.

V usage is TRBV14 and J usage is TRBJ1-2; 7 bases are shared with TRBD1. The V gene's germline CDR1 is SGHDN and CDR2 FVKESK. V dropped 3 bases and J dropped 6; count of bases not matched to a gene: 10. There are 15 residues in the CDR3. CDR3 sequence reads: CASSHLRTGLDGYTF. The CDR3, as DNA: TGTGCCAGCAGCCACCTCCGGACAGGATTGGATGGCTACACCTTC.

In DNA, the CDR3 is TGCGCCAGCAGCCAAGGTCAGGGGATGGGGAAACTGTTTTTT. This sequence encodes CASSQGQGMGKLFF. The chain links TRBV4-1 to TRBJ1-4, with D perhaps matching TRBD1 (6 bases). The CDR3 runs 14 residues. Trimming cost V 1 base and J 11 bases, with 14 bases left between them. Germline CDR1 MGHRA, CDR2 YSYEKL.

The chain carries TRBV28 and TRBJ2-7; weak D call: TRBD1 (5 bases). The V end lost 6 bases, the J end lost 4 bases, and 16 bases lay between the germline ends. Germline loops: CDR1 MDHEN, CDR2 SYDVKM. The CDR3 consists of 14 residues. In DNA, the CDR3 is TGTGCCAGCAGCTACCCAGGGATCCGTTACGAGCAGTACTTC. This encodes CASSYPGIRYEQYF.

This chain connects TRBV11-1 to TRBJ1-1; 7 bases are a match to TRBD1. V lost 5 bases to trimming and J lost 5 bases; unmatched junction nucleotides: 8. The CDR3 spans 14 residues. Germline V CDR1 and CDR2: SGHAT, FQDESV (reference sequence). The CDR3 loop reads CASSVTGVGTEAFF. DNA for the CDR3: TGTGCCAGCAGCGTTACAGGGGTGGGAACTGAAGCTTTCTTT. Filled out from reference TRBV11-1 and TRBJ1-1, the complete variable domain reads EAEVAQSPRYKITEKSQAVAFWCDPISGHATLYWYRQILGQGPELLVQFQDESVVDDSQLPKDRFSAERLKGVDSTLKIQPAELGDSAMYLCASSVTGVGTEAFFGQGTRLTVV.

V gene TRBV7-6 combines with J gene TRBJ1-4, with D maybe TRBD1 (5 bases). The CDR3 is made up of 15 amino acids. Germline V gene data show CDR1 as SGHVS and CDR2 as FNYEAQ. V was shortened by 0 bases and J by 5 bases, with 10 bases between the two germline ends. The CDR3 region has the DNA TGTGCCAGCAGCTTAGCCGGAGGGGTAAATGAAAAACTGTTTTTT. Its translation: CASSLAGGVNEKLFF.

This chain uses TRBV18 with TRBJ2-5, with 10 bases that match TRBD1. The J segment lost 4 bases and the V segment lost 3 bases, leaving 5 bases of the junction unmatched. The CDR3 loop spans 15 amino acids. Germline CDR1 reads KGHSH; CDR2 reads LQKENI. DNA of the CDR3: TGTGCCAGCTCACCTGAGACAGGGGGCAGAGAGACCCAGTACTTC. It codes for CASSPETGGRETQYF.

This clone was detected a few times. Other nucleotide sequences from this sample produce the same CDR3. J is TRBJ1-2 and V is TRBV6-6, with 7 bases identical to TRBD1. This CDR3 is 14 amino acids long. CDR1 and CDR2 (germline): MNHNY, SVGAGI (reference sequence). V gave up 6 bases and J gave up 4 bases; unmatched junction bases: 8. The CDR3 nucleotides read TGTGCCAGCAGAACACGGGACAGCTCCTATGGCTACACCTTC. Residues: CASRTRDSSYGYTF.